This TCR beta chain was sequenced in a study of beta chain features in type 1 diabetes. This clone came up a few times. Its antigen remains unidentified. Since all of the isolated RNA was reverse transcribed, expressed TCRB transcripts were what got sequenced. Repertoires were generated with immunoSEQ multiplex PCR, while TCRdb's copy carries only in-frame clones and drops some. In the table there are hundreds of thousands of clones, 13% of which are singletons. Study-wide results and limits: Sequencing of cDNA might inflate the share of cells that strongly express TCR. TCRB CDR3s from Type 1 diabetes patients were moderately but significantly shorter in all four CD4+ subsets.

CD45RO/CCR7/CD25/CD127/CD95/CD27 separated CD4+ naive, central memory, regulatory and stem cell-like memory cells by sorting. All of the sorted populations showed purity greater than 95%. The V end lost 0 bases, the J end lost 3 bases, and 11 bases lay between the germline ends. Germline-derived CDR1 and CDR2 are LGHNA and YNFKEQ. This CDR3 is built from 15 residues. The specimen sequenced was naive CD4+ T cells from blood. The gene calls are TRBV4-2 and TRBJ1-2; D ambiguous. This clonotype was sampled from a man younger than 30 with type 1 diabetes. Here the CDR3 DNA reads TGTGCCAGCAGCCAAGATAGTGCGAGAGACTATGGCTACACCTTC. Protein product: CASSQDSARDYGYTF.